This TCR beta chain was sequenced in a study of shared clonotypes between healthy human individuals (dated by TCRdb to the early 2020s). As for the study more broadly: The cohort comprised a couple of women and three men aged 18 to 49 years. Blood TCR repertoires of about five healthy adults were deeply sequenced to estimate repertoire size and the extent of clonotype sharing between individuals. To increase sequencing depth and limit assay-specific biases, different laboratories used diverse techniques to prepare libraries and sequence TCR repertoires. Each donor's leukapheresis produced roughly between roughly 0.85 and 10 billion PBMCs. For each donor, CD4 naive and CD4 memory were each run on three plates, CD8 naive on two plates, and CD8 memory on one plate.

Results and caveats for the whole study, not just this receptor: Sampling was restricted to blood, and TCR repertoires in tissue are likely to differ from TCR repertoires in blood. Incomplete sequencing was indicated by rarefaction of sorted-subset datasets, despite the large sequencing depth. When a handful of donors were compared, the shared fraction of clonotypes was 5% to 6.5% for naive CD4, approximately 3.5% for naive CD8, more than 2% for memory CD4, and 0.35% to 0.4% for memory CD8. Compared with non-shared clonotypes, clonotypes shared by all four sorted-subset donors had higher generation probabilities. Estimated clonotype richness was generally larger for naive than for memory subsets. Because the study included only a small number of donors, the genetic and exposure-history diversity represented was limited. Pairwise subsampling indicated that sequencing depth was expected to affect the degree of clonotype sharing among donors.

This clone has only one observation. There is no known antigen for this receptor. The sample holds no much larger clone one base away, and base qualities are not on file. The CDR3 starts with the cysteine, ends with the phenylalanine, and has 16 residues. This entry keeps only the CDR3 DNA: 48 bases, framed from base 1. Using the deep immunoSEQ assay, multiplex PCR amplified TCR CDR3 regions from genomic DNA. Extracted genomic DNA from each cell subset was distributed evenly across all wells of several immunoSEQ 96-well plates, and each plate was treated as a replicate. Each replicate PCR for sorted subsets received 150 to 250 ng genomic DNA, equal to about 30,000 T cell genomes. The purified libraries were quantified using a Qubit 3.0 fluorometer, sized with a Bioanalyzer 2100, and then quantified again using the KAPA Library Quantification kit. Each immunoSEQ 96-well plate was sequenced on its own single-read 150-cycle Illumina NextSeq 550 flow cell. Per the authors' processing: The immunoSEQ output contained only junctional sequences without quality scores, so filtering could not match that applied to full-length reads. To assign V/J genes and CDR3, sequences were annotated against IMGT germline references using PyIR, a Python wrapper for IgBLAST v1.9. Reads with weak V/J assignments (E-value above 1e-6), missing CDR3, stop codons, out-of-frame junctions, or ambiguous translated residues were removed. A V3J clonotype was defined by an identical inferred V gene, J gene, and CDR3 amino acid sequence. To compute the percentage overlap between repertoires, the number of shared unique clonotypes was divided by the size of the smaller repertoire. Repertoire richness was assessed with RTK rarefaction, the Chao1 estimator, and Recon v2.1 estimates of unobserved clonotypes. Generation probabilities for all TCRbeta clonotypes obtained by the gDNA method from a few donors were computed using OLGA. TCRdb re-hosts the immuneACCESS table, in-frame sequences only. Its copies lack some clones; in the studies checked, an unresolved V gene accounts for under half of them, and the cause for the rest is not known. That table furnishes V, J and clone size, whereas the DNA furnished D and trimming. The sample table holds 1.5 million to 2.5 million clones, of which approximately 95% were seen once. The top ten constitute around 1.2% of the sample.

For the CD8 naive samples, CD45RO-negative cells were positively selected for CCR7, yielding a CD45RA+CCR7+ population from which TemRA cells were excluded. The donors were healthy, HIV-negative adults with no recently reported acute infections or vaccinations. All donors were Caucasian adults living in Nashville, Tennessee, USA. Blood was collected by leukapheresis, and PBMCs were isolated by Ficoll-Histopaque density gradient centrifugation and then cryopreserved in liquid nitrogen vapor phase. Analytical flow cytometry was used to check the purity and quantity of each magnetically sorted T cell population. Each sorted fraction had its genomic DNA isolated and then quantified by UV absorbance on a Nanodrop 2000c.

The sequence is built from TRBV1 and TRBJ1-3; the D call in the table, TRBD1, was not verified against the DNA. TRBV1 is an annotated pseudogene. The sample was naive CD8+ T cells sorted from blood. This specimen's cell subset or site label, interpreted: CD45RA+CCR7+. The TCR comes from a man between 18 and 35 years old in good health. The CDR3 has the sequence CTSSQSEGAIGNTIYF. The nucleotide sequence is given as TGCACCAGCAGCCAATCGGAGGGGGCGATTGGAAACACCATATATTTT.